These 21 T cell receptor beta chains were sequenced from one sample in a study of T-cell memory formation after mild COVID-19. Each CDR3 protein is one row after TCRdb ran MiXCR on the 5' RACE reads. The sample yields 92,000 or so distinct CDR3 sequences, 13% seen once. Sequencing was performed on PBMCs or a T cell subset sorted from them (not recorded which). The origin of the receptors is an adult woman who had mild COVID-19 (a few samples of this study predate the infection). Cell type and time point are not known.

This clonotype was detected a few times. The chain combines TRBV19 with TRBJ2-7; 10 bases agree with TRBD1. The ends lost 1 base at V and 2 bases at J; junction bases unmatched: 2. The CDR3 runs to 15 residues. Germline CDR1 is LNHDA and CDR2 is SQIVND (reference sequence). Here the CDR3 DNA reads TGTGCCAGTAGTATAGTAGGGACAGGGGCCTACGAGCAGTACTTC. It encodes CASSIVGTGAYEQYF.

V is TRBV7-8 and J is TRBJ1-4; 9 bases are a match to TRBD1. Germline V gene sequence: CDR1 SGHVS, CDR2 FQNEAQ. This CDR3 region has 15 residues. V lost 3 bases, J lost 6 bases, and 5 bases stayed unmatched. CDR3: CASSFGDRVYEKLFF. CDR3 sequence (DNA): TGTGCCAGCAGCTTCGGGGACAGGGTATATGAAAAACTGTTTTTT.

V and J are TRBV19 and TRBJ2-1; TRBD2 aligns across 8 bases. Germline loops: CDR1 LNHDA, CDR2 SQIVND (reference sequence). This CDR3 comprises 19 residues. With 0 bases clipped from V and 7 bases from J, the junction kept 17 bases outside the gene matches. This CDR3 reads CASSIDFEGAGVGLNEQFF. The DNA of the CDR3 is TGTGCCAGTAGTATAGATTTTGAGGGAGCGGGAGTAGGGTTAAATGAGCAGTTCTTC.

This chain links TRBV28 with TRBJ2-3; 7 positions agree with TRBD2. In germline, CDR1 is MDHEN, CDR2 SYDVKM. V was pared by 5 bases and J by 1 base, with 6 bases of the junction left unmatched. The CDR3 loop spans 15 amino acids. CDR3: CASSPSSGRTDTQYF. CDR3 bases: TGTGCCAGCAGTCCATCTAGCGGACGCACAGATACGCAGTATTTT.

The chain is built from TRBV20-1 and TRBJ1-4; 7 positions match TRBD1. The J segment lost 5 bases and the V segment lost 4 bases, leaving 7 bases of the junction unmatched. The CDR3 loop spans 14 amino acids. Germline assignment: CDR1 DFQATT and CDR2 SNEGSKA (reference sequence). The CDR3 loop reads CSATTIQGNEKLFF. In nucleotides, the CDR3 is TGCAGTGCTACCACAATACAGGGGAATGAAAAACTGTTTTTT.

This clonotype was seen a few times. This sequence joins TRBV25-1 and TRBJ2-7, with D possibly being TRBD1 (5 bases). The CDR3 is 11 amino acids. Per the germline V gene, CDR1 is MGHDK and CDR2 is SYGVNS. V was shortened by 6 bases and J by 6 bases, with 9 bases between the two germline ends. The CDR3 sequence is CASRGRGEQYF. For the CDR3, the DNA is TGTGCCAGCAGGGGGCGCGGCGAGCAGTACTTC.

This clonotype was counted ten times or more. The rearrangement joins TRBV11-2 to TRBJ2-3; D uncertain. Germline CDR1 is SGHAT and CDR2 is FQNNGV. CDR3 length: 12 amino acids. Trimming left V 4 bases short and J 2 bases short, with 4 bases between. CDR3 region: CASSSPTDTQYF. The CDR3 nucleotides are TGTGCCAGCAGCTCCCCCACAGATACGCAGTATTTT.

In its sample, this clonotype was seen a few times. The gene calls are TRBV29-1 and TRBJ1-2; D call uncertain. Germline values: CDR1 SQVTM, CDR2 ANQGSEA. The V end lost 0 bases, the J end lost 8 bases, and 7 bases lay between the germline ends. There are 11 residues in the CDR3. The CDR3 region is CSVEDQEGYTF. Here the CDR3 DNA reads TGCAGCGTTGAAGATCAGGAAGGCTACACCTTC.

J is TRBJ2-1 and V is TRBV5-1, with TRBD1 matching 7 bases. CDR1 is SGHRS and CDR2 is YFSETQ in the germline V gene. The CDR3 covers 15 residues. Trimming removed 5 bases from V and 0 bases from J; junction bases left unmatched: 5. CDR3 sequence reads: CASREDRNSYNEQFF. The CDR3 region has the DNA TGCGCCAGCAGAGAGGACAGGAACTCCTACAATGAGCAGTTCTTC.

This clonotype has more than one count but fewer than ten. The chain combines TRBV4-1 with TRBJ1-1, with D uncertain. V lost 4 bases, J lost 1 base, and 13 bases lay in between. Germline CDR1 MGHRA, CDR2 YSYEKL. The CDR3 has 15 amino acids. CDR3 sequence: CASSPLWAQNTEAFF. CDR3 nucleotide sequence: TGCGCCAGCAGCCCGTTGTGGGCTCAGAACACTGAAGCTTTCTTT.

This clonotype showed up just a few times. The rearrangement joins TRBV29-1 to TRBJ2-1; TRBD2 is a possible D gene (5 bases). This CDR3 contains 13 residues. The ends were cut back, 5 bases at V and 8 bases at J, with 16 bases in the middle. CDR1 SQVTM and CDR2 ANQGSEA come from the germline V gene. CDR3 in amino acids: CSVKGSLSDEQFF. In nucleotides, the CDR3 is TGCAGCGTTAAGGGCAGCCTTAGCGATGAGCAGTTCTTC.

The chain links TRBV14 to TRBJ2-7; D unclear. Trimming stripped 3 bases from V and 0 bases from J, with 12 bases between. Germline V gene lookup returns CDR1 SGHDN and CDR2 FVKESK. The CDR3 contains 15 residues. CDR3 protein: CASSQPWGGSYEQYF. The CDR3 DNA sequence: TGTGCCAGCAGCCAGCCCTGGGGTGGCTCCTACGAGCAGTACTTC.

The chain carries TRBV23-1 and TRBJ2-5; D is possibly TRBD1 (6 bases). TRBV23-1 is an open reading frame whose function is uncertain. The ends were cut back, 2 bases at V and 5 bases at J, with 24 bases in the middle. The CDR3 totals 18 residues. CDR3 protein: CASSQKANGGQPRETQYF. DNA of the CDR3: TGCGCCAGCAGTCAAAAGGCCAACGGCGGACAGCCTCGGGAGACCCAGTACTTC.

This clonotype was recorded a few times. CDR3 DNA sequence: TGTGCCAGCAGCCCGACAGGGTACCAAGAGACCCAGTACTTC. This sequence encodes CASSPTGYQETQYF. The chain links TRBV9 to TRBJ2-5; 7 bases are a match to TRBD1. This CDR3 comprises 14 residues. Trimming cost V 4 bases and J 0 bases; bases outside gene matches: 3. Germline V gene sequence: CDR1 SGDLS, CDR2 YYNGEE.

This clonotype has a count of ten or more. CDR3: CASSPSAGALEQYF. CDR3 DNA sequence: TGTGCCAGCAGCCCCTCAGCGGGAGCGCTCGAGCAGTACTTC. The chain employs TRBV7-9 and TRBJ2-7, with 8 bases lining up with TRBD2. Germline assignment: CDR1 SEHNR and CDR2 FQNEAQ (reference sequence). V gave up 5 bases and J gave up 6 bases; unmatched junction bases: 9. The CDR3 sequence is 14 residues long.

V gene TRBV28 combines with J gene TRBJ2-7, with D possibly being TRBD2 (6 bases). Germline loops: CDR1 MDHEN, CDR2 SYDVKM. Trimming removed 9 bases at V and 2 bases at J, with 17 bases between. The CDR3 consists of 14 residues. CDR3 nucleotides: TGTGCCAGTAGTCTGCGGGGTATCGCCTACGAGCAGTACTTC. As protein: CASSLRGIAYEQYF.

This clonotype was counted a few times. This chain joins TRBV12-3 or TRBV12-4 and TRBJ2-1; 7 bases are a match to TRBD1. CDR3 size: 16 residues. V shed 6 bases and J 3 bases; nucleotides not matched to a gene: 11. CDR3 amino acids: CASSASTGVGYNEQFF. Here the CDR3 DNA reads TGTGCCAGCAGCGCAAGCACAGGGGTGGGCTACAATGAGCAGTTCTTC.

The chain is built from TRBV7-9 and TRBJ1-4, with D possibly being TRBD1 (6 bases). Germline V lookup: CDR1 SEHNR, CDR2 FQNEAQ (reference sequence). The germline V and J ends were trimmed by 8 bases and 7 bases, with 17 bases remaining between them. This CDR3 has 14 amino acids. For the CDR3, the DNA is TGTGCCAGCGAGAACCGGGACATTTTTGAAAAACTGTTTTTT. The encoded protein is CASENRDIFEKLFF.

The table lists this clonotype with a few counts. The chain is built from TRBV7-9 and TRBJ1-2; TRBD1 aligns across 10 bases. The germline V gene has CDR1 SEHNR and CDR2 FQNEAQ (reference sequence). Trimming took 3 bases from V and 6 from J; bases not matched to a gene: 10. There are 16 residues in the CDR3. The CDR3 protein is CASSLRDRGARDGYTF. The DNA of the CDR3 is TGTGCCAGCAGCTTGCGGGACAGGGGCGCTAGAGATGGCTACACCTTC.

The sample holds a few counts of this clonotype. This sequence joins TRBV20-1 and TRBJ2-7, with TRBD2 matching 7 bases. The CDR3 runs 14 residues. With V trimmed by 0 bases and J by 0 bases, 2 bases remained unmatched. Germline values: CDR1 DFQATT, CDR2 SNEGSKA (reference sequence). This CDR3 is CSARDGEGSYEQYF. In nucleotides, the CDR3 is TGCAGTGCTAGAGATGGGGAGGGCTCCTACGAGCAGTACTTC.

This clonotype came up a few times. V and J are TRBV27 and TRBJ2-3; a weak D match, TRBD2 (5 bases). CDR3 length: 15 residues. Germline V gene data show CDR1 as MNHEY and CDR2 as SMNVEV (reference sequence). Trimming took off 5 bases at V and 5 bases at J, with 17 bases between the two ends. CDR3 in amino acids: CASSTPPTREDTQYF. The CDR3 region has the DNA TGTGCCAGCAGTACCCCCCCAACTCGGGAAGATACGCAGTATTTT.